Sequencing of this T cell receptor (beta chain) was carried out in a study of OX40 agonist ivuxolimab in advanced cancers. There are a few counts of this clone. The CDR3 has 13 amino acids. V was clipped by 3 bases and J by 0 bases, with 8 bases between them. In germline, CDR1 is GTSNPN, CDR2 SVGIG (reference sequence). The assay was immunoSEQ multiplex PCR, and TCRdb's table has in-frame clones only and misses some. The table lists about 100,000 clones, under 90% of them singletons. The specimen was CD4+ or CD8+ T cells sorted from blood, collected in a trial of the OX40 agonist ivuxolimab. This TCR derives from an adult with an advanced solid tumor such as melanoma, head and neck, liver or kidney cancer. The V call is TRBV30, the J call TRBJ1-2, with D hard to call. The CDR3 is CAWRVPPNYGYTF. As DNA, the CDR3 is TGTGCCTGGAGAGTTCCCCCTAACTATGGCTACACCTTC.